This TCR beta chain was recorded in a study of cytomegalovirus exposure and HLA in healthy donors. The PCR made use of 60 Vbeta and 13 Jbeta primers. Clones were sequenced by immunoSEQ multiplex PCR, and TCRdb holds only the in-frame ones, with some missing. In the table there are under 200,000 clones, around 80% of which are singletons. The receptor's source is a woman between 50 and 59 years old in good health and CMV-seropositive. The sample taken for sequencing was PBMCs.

The CDR3 here is CAGKTGHQPQHF. The CDR3 nucleotides read TGTGCCGGCAAAACAGGGCATCAGCCCCAGCATTTT. The genes are TRBV6-5 and TRBJ1-5, with a tentative D call TRBD1 (6 bases). Trimming took off 11 bases at V and 5 bases at J, with 13 bases between the two ends. CDR3 length equals 12 residues. CDR1 and CDR2 from the germline V gene are MNHEY and SVGAGI.